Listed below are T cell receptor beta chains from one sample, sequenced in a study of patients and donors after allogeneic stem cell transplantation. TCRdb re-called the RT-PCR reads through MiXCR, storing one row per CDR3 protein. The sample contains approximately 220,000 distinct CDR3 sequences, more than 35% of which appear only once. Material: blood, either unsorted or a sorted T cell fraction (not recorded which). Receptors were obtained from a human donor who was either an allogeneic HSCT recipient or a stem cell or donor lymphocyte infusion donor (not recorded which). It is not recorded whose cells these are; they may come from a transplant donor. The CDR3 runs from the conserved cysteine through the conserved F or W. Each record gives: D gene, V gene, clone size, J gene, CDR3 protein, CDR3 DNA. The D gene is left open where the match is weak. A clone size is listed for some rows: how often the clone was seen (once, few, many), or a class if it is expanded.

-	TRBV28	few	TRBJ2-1	CASAGAKDEQFF	TGTGCCAGCGCGGGGGCCAAGGATGAGCAGTTCTTC
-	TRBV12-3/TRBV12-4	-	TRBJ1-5	CASSFAGYQPQHF	TGTGCCAGCAGTTTTGCCGGTTATCAGCCCCAGCATTTT
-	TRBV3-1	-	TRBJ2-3	CASSLGLTPNTDTQYF	TGTGCCAGCAGCTTGGGACTTACTCCTAACACAGATACGCAGTATTTT
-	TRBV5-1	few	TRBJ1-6	CASSLEGSSYNSPLHF	TGTGCCAGCAGTTTAGAGGGCAGTTCCTATAATTCACCCCTCCACTTT
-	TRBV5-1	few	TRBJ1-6	CASSLQYNASPLHF	TGCGCCAGCAGCTTACAGTACAACGCTTCACCCCTCCACTTT
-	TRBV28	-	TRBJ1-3	CASSTNGGSGNTIYF	TGTGCCAGCAGTACCAACGGGGGATCTGGAAACACCATATATTTT
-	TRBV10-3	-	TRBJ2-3	CAISMTGNTDTQYF	TGTGCCATCAGTATGACAGGTAACACAGATACGCAGTATTTT
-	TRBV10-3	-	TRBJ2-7	CAISPGDLSSYEQYF	TGTGCCATCAGTCCCGGGGATCTAAGCTCCTACGAGCAGTACTTC
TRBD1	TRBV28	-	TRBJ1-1	CASSPHRGRRNTEAFF	TGTGCCAGCAGTCCCCACAGGGGGCGTCGAAACACTGAAGCTTTCTTT
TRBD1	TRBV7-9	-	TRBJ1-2	CASSQSTGQGYGYTF	TGTGCCAGCAGCCAATCCACCGGACAGGGCTATGGCTACACCTTC
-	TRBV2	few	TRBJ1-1	CASSPTDYSNTEAFF	TGTGCCAGCAGCCCGACAGACTACTCGAACACTGAAGCTTTCTTT
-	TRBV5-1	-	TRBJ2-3	CASSLAKNSIRSTDTQYF	TGCGCCAGCAGCTTGGCCAAGAACAGCATACGTAGCACAGATACGCAGTATTTT
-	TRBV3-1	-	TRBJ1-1	CASASGGWDTEAFF	TGTGCCAGCGCAAGTGGGGGGTGGGACACTGAAGCTTTCTTT
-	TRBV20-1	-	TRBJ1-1	CSASRGREAFF	TGCAGTGCTAGTCGGGGCAGGGAAGCTTTCTTT
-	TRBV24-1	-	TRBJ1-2	CATSDRRYYGYTF	TGTGCCACCAGTGATCGGCGATACTATGGCTACACCTTC
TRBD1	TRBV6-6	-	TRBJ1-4	CASSPRQGPTNEKLFF	TGTGCCAGCAGTCCGCGACAGGGTCCAACTAATGAAAAACTGTTTTTT
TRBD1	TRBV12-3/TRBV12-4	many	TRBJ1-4	CASSLGQAFVEKLFF	TGTGCCAGCAGCCTGGGACAGGCCTTCGTTGAAAAACTGTTTTTT
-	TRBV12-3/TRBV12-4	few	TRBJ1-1	CASNAITNTAEAFF	TGTGCCAGCAACGCGATCACAAATACTGCCGAAGCTTTCTTT
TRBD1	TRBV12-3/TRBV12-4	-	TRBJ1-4	CASRLGTANEKLFF	TGTGCCAGCAGGCTTGGGACAGCTAATGAAAAACTGTTTTTT
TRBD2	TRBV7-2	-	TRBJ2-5	CASSFITGGPQETQYF	TGTGCCAGCAGCTTCATAACGGGGGGGCCCCAAGAGACCCAGTACTTC
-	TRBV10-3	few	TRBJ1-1	CATGGGRLAFF	TGTGCCACCGGGGGGGGGCGTTTGGCTTTCTTT
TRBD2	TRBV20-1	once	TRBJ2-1	CSATAASGGFNEQFF	TGCAGTGCTACGGCCGCTAGCGGGGGGTTTAATGAGCAGTTCTTC
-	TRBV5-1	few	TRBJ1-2	CASSPDRSGYTF	TGCGCCAGCAGCCCGGACAGAAGTGGCTACACCTTC
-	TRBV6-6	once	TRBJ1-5	CASSLRDAPLPQHF	TGTGCCAGCAGCCTCAGGGACGCGCCATTGCCCCAGCATTTT
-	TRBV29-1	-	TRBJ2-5	CSVDSLETQYF	TGCAGCGTTGACAGTCTAGAGACCCAGTACTTC
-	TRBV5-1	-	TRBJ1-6	CASSLAGLLNSPLHF	TGCGCCAGCAGCCTGGCGGGACTCCTGAACTCACCCCTCCACTTT
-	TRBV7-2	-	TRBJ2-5	CASSLEFRGTQYF	TGTGCCAGCAGCTTAGAATTTAGGGGGACCCAGTACTTC
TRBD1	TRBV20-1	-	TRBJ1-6	CSARPGQGYSPLHF	TGCAGTGCTAGACCGGGACAGGGTTATTCACCCCTCCACTTT
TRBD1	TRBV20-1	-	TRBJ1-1	CSAKRQGSTEAFF	TGCAGTGCTAAAAGACAGGGATCGACTGAAGCTTTCTTT
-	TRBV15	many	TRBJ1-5	CATSRDPTGNQPQHF	TGTGCCACCAGCAGAGATCCGACGGGGAATCAGCCCCAGCATTTT
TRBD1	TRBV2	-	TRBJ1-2	CASSDGTGFRLGYGYTF	TGTGCCAGCAGTGACGGGACAGGGTTCCGATTGGGCTATGGCTACACCTTC
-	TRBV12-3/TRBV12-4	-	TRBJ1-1	CASSLSTLGGPAEAFF	TGTGCCAGCAGTCTCTCCACCTTGGGCGGCCCCGCTGAAGCTTTCTTT
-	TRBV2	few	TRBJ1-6	CASSERPTPLHF	TGTGCCAGCAGTGAGAGACCGACACCCCTCCACTTT
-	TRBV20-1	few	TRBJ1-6	CSGSPGTARSPLHF	TGCAGTGGCTCCCCAGGGACGGCCAGGTCACCCCTCCACTTT
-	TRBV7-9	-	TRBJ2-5	CASSSRGQETQYF	TGTGCCAGCAGCTCCAGGGGTCAAGAGACCCAGTACTTC
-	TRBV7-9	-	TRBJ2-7	CASSLGGSRTYEQYF	TGTGCCAGCAGCTTAGGAGGGTCCCGAACCTACGAGCAGTACTTC
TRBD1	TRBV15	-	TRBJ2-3	CATSRSTGGTDTQYF	TGTGCCACCAGCAGATCAACAGGGGGAACAGATACGCAGTATTTT
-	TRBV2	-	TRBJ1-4	CASTFREGEKLFF	TGTGCCAGCACCTTCCGGGAGGGTGAAAAACTGTTTTTT
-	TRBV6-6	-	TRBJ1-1	CASSYSGGDTEAFF	TGTGCCAGCAGTTACTCGGGGGGTGACACTGAAGCTTTCTTT
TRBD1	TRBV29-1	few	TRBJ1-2	CSVVFGQEYGYTF	TGCAGCGTTGTGTTTGGACAGGAATATGGCTACACCTTC
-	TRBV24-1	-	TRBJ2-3	CATSEGDTSTDTQYF	TGTGCCACCAGTGAGGGGGACACCTCCACAGATACGCAGTATTTT
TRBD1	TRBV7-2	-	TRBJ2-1	CASSPLGTGPHGEQFF	TGTGCCAGCAGCCCCCTCGGGACAGGGCCCCATGGTGAGCAGTTCTTC
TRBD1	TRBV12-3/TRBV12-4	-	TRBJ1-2	CASSQNEGQAYGYTF	TGTGCCAGCAGCCAGAATGAGGGACAGGCCTATGGCTACACCTTC
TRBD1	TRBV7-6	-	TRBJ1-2	CASSPGPQGAYGYTF	TGTGCCAGCAGCCCTGGCCCACAGGGGGCCTATGGCTACACCTTC
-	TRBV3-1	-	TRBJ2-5	CASSRGTTTRTQYF	TGTGCCAGCAGCCGCGGGACAACTACTCGGACCCAGTACTTC
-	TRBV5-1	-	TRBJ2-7	CASSQRGRQGAYEQYF	TGCGCCAGCAGCCAGCGGGGGAGACAGGGGGCCTACGAGCAGTACTTC
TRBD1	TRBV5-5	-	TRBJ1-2	CASSLLGQFNYGYTF	TGTGCCAGCAGCTTGCTGGGACAGTTTAACTATGGCTACACCTTC
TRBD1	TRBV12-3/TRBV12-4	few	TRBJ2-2	CASSPTDRGAGELFF	TGTGCCAGCAGTCCTACCGACAGGGGGGCCGGGGAGCTGTTTTTT
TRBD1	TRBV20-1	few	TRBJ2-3	CSASSGQGGTDTQYF	TGCAGTGCTAGTTCGGGACAGGGAGGCACAGATACGCAGTATTTT
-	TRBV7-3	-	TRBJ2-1	CASSPKHMGEQFF	TGTGCCAGCAGCCCCAAACATATGGGTGAGCAGTTCTTC
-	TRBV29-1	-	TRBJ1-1	CSVEDLPNTEAFF	TGCAGCGTTGAAGACCTACCCAACACTGAAGCTTTCTTT
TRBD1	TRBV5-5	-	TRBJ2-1	CASSLAGRGYSEQFF	TGTGCCAGCAGCTTGGCTGGCAGGGGGTATAGTGAGCAGTTCTTC
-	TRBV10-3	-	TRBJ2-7	CAISESPPMGSYEQYF	TGTGCCATCAGTGAGTCCCCCCCAATGGGCTCCTACGAGCAGTACTTC
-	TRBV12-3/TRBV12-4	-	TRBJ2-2	CASSFPADNTGDLFF	TGTGCCAGCAGTTTCCCGGCGGATAACACCGGGGACCTGTTTTTT
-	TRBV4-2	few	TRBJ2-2	CASSQGDMNTGELFF	TGTGCCAGCAGCCAGGGGGACATGAACACCGGGGAGCTGTTTTTT
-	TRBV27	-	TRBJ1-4	CASSSPQTGNEKLFF	TGTGCCAGCAGTTCCCCACAGACCGGTAATGAAAAACTGTTTTTT
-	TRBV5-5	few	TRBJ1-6	CASSSPGLNSPLHF	TGTGCCAGCAGCTCCCCGGGCCTTAATTCACCCCTCCACTTT
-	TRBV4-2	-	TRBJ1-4	CASSHPQGVNEKLFF	TGTGCCAGCAGCCACCCACAGGGCGTGAATGAAAAACTGTTTTTT
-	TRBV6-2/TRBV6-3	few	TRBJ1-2	CASSATSNYGYTF	TGTGCCAGCAGCGCGACCTCTAACTATGGCTACACCTTC